The present entry profiles one T cell receptor beta chain with its context. Its antigen is currently unknown. Using immunoSEQ multiplex PCR, the repertoire was profiled, and TCRdb retains in-frame clones only, with some absent. The sample has 75,000 to 95,000 clones; 90% to 95% are singletons. The sample comes from a study of graft-versus-host responses after intestinal transplantation. The CDR3 covers 14 residues. Trimming stripped 0 bases from V and 4 bases from J, with 11 bases between. Germline V lookup: CDR1 SGDLS, CDR2 YYNGEE. Study-level points and caveats: Early HvG declines after transplant were associated with peak circulating GvH clone levels.

The chain links TRBV9 to TRBJ2-7; a weak D match, TRBD2 (5 bases). The receptor was derived from a human donor who received an intestinal transplant. The material was unstimulated CD8+ T cells sorted from spleen or lymph node cells, obtained before intestinal transplant. CDR3 coding DNA: TGTGCCAGCAGCGTAGCTACGGACTGGTACGAGCAGTACTTC. Amino acid sequence: CASSVATDWYEQYF. The whole variable domain, filled in from reference TRBV9 and TRBJ2-7, reads DSGVTQTPKHLITATGQRVTLRCSPRSGDLSVYWYQQSLDQGLQFLIQYYNGEERAKGNILERFSAQQFPDLHSELNLSSLELGDSALYFCASSVATDWYEQYFGPGTRLTVT.